This T cell receptor beta chain came from a study of blood T cells in healthy people across ages (dated by TCRdb to 2014 to 2015). Some background on the complete study: In model experiments, template switching captured roughly one uniquely barcoded TCR beta cDNA molecule for every two T cells. Two additional independent replicas of 1 million unique cDNA reads from the same blood draw were analyzed for two donors (one aged 18 to 30 and one aged 80 or older). To avoid experimental bias, donors of different ages were spread randomly across the sequencing lanes. The donors were split into four age groups: young (average 16 years), middle-aged (roughly 42), aged (more than 60) and long-lived (approximately 80). Using deep sequencing normalized with unique cDNA molecular identifiers, the study measured how TCR beta repertoire diversity changes with age.

Overall study results and their limits: The percentage of naive T cells measured by flow cytometry correlated strongly with observed TCR beta diversity. Estimates of total diversity based on one million sequenced T cells were considered lower bounds and underestimates. Compared with the aged group, more naive CD4+ T cells, fewer expanded clones and increased TCR diversity were shown by the long-lived group, suggesting age selection. Because the CMV infection status of the donors was unknown, age-related changes in expanded clonotypes may potentially have been confounded. Observed TCR beta diversity per million T cells fell roughly linearly with age, and a significant reduction was already apparent by age about 43. Since profiling was done on bulk unsorted PBMCs, naive and antigen-experienced compartments could not be conclusively compared.

The library was prepared using 5' RACE. TCRdb names Illumina HiSeq 2500 as the instrument used. A second PCR of 7 to 11 cycles was performed with a sample-barcoded 5' primer and a J-beta primer mix. A unique molecular identifier was introduced onto each TCR beta cDNA molecule by a template-switch 5' adaptor carrying 12 random nucleotides. Each sample yielded at least 2.5 million CDR3-containing paired-end reads. The Mint cDNA synthesis kit, primed by a TRBC-specific oligonucleotide, was used to synthesize first-strand cDNA from all RNA. Following uracil-DNA glycosylase treatment, all cDNA underwent a first 18-cycle PCR with the universal primers M1SS and BC2_uni_R. In the source study's methods: For normalization, 1 million high-quality reads, each with a distinct molecular identifier, were randomly selected from each sample. Instead of being binned into consensus sequences, reads with shared molecular identifiers were discarded. CDR3 identification, clonotype clustering and error correction used MiTCR with a Q25 quality threshold and the strictest error-elimination algorithm. A nonparametric unseen species model with Euler transformation was used to estimate lower-bound total TCR beta diversity. TCRdb reanalyzed the raw reads on its own, using fastp at Q25 for trimming and MiXCR for clone calling, and kept in-frame beta chains. Rows with one shared CDR3 protein collapse into an entry with the most common genes and DNA. What appears here as the V and J calls and clone size reflects TCRdb's work, not the paper's. Counted in this sample were under 1,000,000 distinct CDR3 sequences; around 50% of them appeared once. The ten most abundant clones make up over 15% of the sample.

Ten or more counts support this clonotype. There is no known antigen for this receptor. No base qualities exist here, and no much larger clone lies one base off it. The roughly 39 donors, aged about 6 to 95 years, were systemically healthy Caucasian individuals from Russia. Ten milliliters of peripheral blood were drawn from each donor into EDTA-treated Vacutainer tubes. Ficoll-Paque density-gradient centrifugation was used to isolate PBMCs, with at least 6 million obtained per sample. Trizol reagent was used to extract total RNA from the PBMCs, yielding at least 6 micrograms per sample. The percentages of naive CD45RAhigh/CD27high T cells were determined by flow cytometry on a PBMC aliquot from every donor. The sequencing input was blood. The source of this sequence is a man older than 75 in good health.

The DNA sequence is TGTGCCAGCAGCTCTCAGGGGATGAACACTGAAGCTTTCTTT. This gives the protein CASSSQGMNTEAFF. Recombination connected TRBV7-6 to TRBJ1-1; TRBD1 is a weak D gene call, 6 bases matching. CDR3 length: 14 amino acids, cysteine to phenylalanine. Only the CDR3 DNA stays, 42 bases, in frame from base 1. The germline V gene specifies SGHVS as CDR1 and FNYEAQ as CDR2. V is reduced by 4 bases and J by 0 bases, leaving a spacing of 9 bases between them.